This T cell receptor beta chain was sequenced for a study of blood T cell repertoires in COVID-19. Study context: The cDNA or gDNA used as material had been derived from T cells, B-cell-depleted T cells, or PBMCs.

Participants, about 18 to 90 years old, spanned under 25 US areas. The study counted Cohort 3 donors as recovered given two negative PCRs, clearance, or symptom resolution. How the authors handled the data: Reference gene primer amplification yielded estimated nucleated cell counts. Using immunoSEQ multiplex PCR, the repertoire was profiled, and TCRdb retains in-frame clones only, with some absent. Clone size and V and J calls were adopted from that table, with D and trimming inferred from the DNA. The sample consists of 350,000 to 550,000 clones, 75% to 90% of them appearing once. The V gene's germline CDR1 is KGHSH and CDR2 LQKENI. The CDR3 runs 16 residues. V was shortened by 6 bases and J by 0 bases, with 14 bases between the two germline ends.

The specimen sequenced was PBMCs or T cells enriched from blood (not recorded which). This receptor was identified in a man aged 25-45 years who had recovered from COVID-19. J is TRBJ1-4 and V is TRBV18; maybe TRBD1 (6 bases). CDR3 nucleotides: TGTGCCAGCTCGCTCAGGGGTGATGCAACTAATGAAAAACTGTTTTTT. It translates to CASSLRGDATNEKLFF.